These T cell receptor beta chains were read from a single sample in a study of Ad26.COV2.S vaccination and SARS-CoV-2 variants. TCRdb's copy holds only in-frame clones and misses some; the assay was immunoSEQ multiplex PCR. The sample holds around 450,000 clones, about nine tenths seen once. The starting material was peripheral blood, obtained in a trial of Ad26.COV2.S vaccine versus placebo. These receptors originate from a person aged 18-60 years who received the Ad26.COV2.S COVID-19 vaccine or a placebo. Both conserved end residues are part of each CDR3. D genes are given only for firm matches. Size is omitted from some rows. Given values are once, few, many or a class for expanded clones.

d_call	clone_size	v_call	j_call	cdr3_nt	cdr3_aa
NA	NA	TRBV28	TRBJ1-2	TGTGCCAGCACAGCGGGCTCGAACTATGGCTACACCTTC	CASTAGSNYGYTF
NA	NA	TRBV11-1	TRBJ1-6	TGTGCCAGCAGCAAACGGGACGGAAATTCACCCCTCCACTTT	CASSKRDGNSPLHF
NA	NA	TRBV24-1	TRBJ2-3	TGTGCCACCAGTGATTTAGCCCAGGGGACAGATACGCAGTATTTT	CATSDLAQGTDTQYF
NA	NA	TRBV7-9	TRBJ2-7	TGTGCCAGCAGGCCCCCACGAGGGCTCGAGCAGTACTTC	CASRPPRGLEQYF
TRBD1	NA	TRBV5-1	TRBJ2-3	TGCGCCAGCAGCTTGGGACAGGGCCCAGATACGCAGTATTTT	CASSLGQGPDTQYF
NA	NA	TRBV19	TRBJ1-2	TGTGCCAGTAGTATAGCGGGCGGAGCCAGATATGGCTACACCTTC	CASSIAGGARYGYTF
NA	NA	TRBV19	TRBJ2-1	TGTGCCAGTAGTAAGACACGACCAGCGGTAGTCTATGAGCAGTTCTTC	CASSKTRPAVVYEQFF
TRBD1	few	TRBV5-6	TRBJ1-5	TGTGCCAGCAGCTTCCGTAACAGGGGCCCTCAGCCCCAGCATTTT	CASSFRNRGPQPQHF
NA	NA	TRBV4-3	TRBJ1-5	TGCGCCAGCAGCCTAAGGGTCGATCAGCCCCAGCATTTT	CASSLRVDQPQHF
NA	NA	TRBV5-8	TRBJ2-5	TGTGCCAGCAGCCGGGGGACCCAATCCCTACTCGAGGAGACCCAGTACTTC	CASSRGTQSLLEETQYF
TRBD2	NA	TRBV6-5	TRBJ2-1	TGTGCCAGCAGTTACGGCCCCAGCGGGAGGGCCCGAGAGCAGTTCTTC	CASSYGPSGRAREQFF
NA	NA	TRBV7-9	TRBJ2-3	TGTGCCAGCAGCTTATGGCTCCGAGGTGGGACAGATACGCAGTATTTT	CASSLWLRGGTDTQYF
TRBD1	NA	TRBV19	TRBJ1-5	TGTGCCAGTAGGCCATGGACAGGGGATAGCAATCAGCCCCAGCATTTT	CASRPWTGDSNQPQHF
NA	NA	TRBV7-6	TRBJ2-1	TGTGCCAGCAGCTTAGAAGGGGCAGGGGTCGATGAGCAGTTCTTC	CASSLEGAGVDEQFF
TRBD1	NA	TRBV28	TRBJ2-5	TGTGCCAGCACCACCCAGACAGGGTTGGAGACCCAGTACTTC	CASTTQTGLETQYF
NA	NA	TRBV27	TRBJ1-1	TGTGCCAGCAGTCCTCGTACCAGCTCGAACACTGAAGCTTTCTTT	CASSPRTSSNTEAFF
NA	NA	TRBV14	TRBJ2-5	TGTGCCAGCAGCCAACGGCGTACCCAAGAGACCCAGTACTTC	CASSQRRTQETQYF
TRBD1	once	TRBV27	TRBJ1-6	TGTGCCAGCAGTTTAGGACAGGCCAATTCACCCCTCCACTTT	CASSLGQANSPLHF
NA	NA	TRBV18	TRBJ2-2	TGTGCCAGCTCACCATTGCCCGCCACCGGGGAGCTGTTTTTT	CASSPLPATGELFF
NA	NA	TRBV19	TRBJ2-1	TGTGCCAGTAGTATTCTCACAGGTTCCTACAATGAGCAGTTCTTC	CASSILTGSYNEQFF
NA	NA	TRBV7-8	TRBJ2-3	TGTGCCAGCAGCTTAGGTGCGATCCCAGATACGCAGTATTTT	CASSLGAIPDTQYF
NA	few	TRBV18	TRBJ1-5	TGTGCCAGCTCACCTTCAGGCCCCAATAGCAATCAGCCCCAGCATTTT	CASSPSGPNSNQPQHF
NA	NA	TRBV18	TRBJ1-2	TGTGCCAGCTCGATAGTCGGGGGAGATTCTTATGGCTACACCTTC	CASSIVGGDSYGYTF
TRBD2	NA	TRBV5-5	TRBJ2-1	TGTGCCAGCAGCGCTACGACTAGCGGGAGGGCCCTCGCCGTCTTTGGGCAGTTCTTC	CASSATTSGRALAVFGQFF
NA	NA	TRBV6-4	TRBJ1-2	TGTGCCAGCAGTCCGGGACGGGGCTATGGCTACACCTTC	CASSPGRGYGYTF
TRBD1	NA	TRBV6-2/TRBV6-3	TRBJ2-1	TGTGCCAGCAGTTACCGCTTCGACAGGGGAAATGAGCAGTTCTTC	CASSYRFDRGNEQFF
NA	NA	TRBV9	TRBJ1-1	TGTGCCAGCAGCGAACAGGGAGAGGAACTGGGAGCTTTCTTT	CASSEQGEELGAFF
NA	NA	TRBV4-2	TRBJ2-3	TGTGCCAGCAGCCAAGATCCGGCTCGCTTTCAACCCCATACGCAGTATTTT	CASSQDPARFQPHTQYF
TRBD2	NA	TRBV6-6	TRBJ2-1	TGTGCCAGCAGTTACAGGGGCGGGAGAGTCTACAATGAGCAGTTCTTC	CASSYRGGRVYNEQFF
NA	once	TRBV7-8	TRBJ2-4	TGTGCCAGCAGTTTATACAGGGATGGCATTCAGTACTTC	CASSLYRDGIQYF
NA	once	TRBV30	TRBJ1-2	TGTGCCTGGAGCCGAGACCGTACTAACTATGGCTACACCTTC	CAWSRDRTNYGYTF
TRBD2	few	TRBV5-4	TRBJ2-1	TGTGCCAGCAGCCCGACCGGGACTAGGGGCTACAATGAGCAGTTCTTC	CASSPTGTRGYNEQFF
TRBD2	NA	TRBV7-2	TRBJ2-2	TGTGCCAGCAATCCTAGCGGGAGGGCAAACACCGGGGAGCTGTTTTTT	CASNPSGRANTGELFF
NA	few	TRBV28	TRBJ1-6	TGTGCCAGCAGTTTGCAGGGGTGGAATTCACCCCTCCACTTT	CASSLQGWNSPLHF
TRBD2	NA	TRBV7-2	TRBJ2-3	TGTGCCAGCAGCTCCGGGACACTGACTAGCGGGAGGGTTACGCAGTATTTT	CASSSGTLTSGRVTQYF
NA	NA	TRBV7-8	TRBJ1-2	TGTGCCAGCGGGGGTGCGGGGCGCAACTATGGCTACACCTTC	CASGGAGRNYGYTF
TRBD1	NA	TRBV24-1	TRBJ2-3	TGTGCCACCGCCGCCGGGACAGGGGTGCCAGATACGCAGTATTTT	CATAAGTGVPDTQYF
NA	NA	TRBV5-5	TRBJ1-4	TGTGCCAGCAGCCCGAGTCCCAGGGAAAAACTGTTTTTT	CASSPSPREKLFF
NA	NA	TRBV7-2	TRBJ1-5	TGTGCCAGCAGCTTAGCGGACACTCAGCCCCAGCATTTT	CASSLADTQPQHF
TRBD2	NA	TRBV5-6	TRBJ2-7	TGTGCCAGCAGCCCCACTCTCACCGGGACTAGCGGGAACGAGCAGTACTTC	CASSPTLTGTSGNEQYF
TRBD2	NA	TRBV2	TRBJ2-3	TGTGCCAGTCTGCCGGGACTAGCGGGGACTACGCAGTATTTT	CASLPGLAGTTQYF